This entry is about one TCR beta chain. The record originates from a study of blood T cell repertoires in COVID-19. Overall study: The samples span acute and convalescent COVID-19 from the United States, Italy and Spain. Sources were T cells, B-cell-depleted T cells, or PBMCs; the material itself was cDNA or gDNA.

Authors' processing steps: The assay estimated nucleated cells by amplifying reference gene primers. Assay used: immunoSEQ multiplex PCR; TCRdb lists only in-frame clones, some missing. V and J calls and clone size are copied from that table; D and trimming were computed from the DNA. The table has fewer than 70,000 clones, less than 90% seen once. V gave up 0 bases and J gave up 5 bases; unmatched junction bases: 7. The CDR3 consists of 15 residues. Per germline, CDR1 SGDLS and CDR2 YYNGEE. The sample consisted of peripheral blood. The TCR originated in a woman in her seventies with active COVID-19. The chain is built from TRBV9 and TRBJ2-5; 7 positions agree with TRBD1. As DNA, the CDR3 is TGTGCCAGCAGCGTAGGCGAGACAGGGTGGGAGACCCAGTACTTC. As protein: CASSVGETGWETQYF.